The rows below give T cell receptor beta chains drawn from one sample of a study of patients and donors after allogeneic stem cell transplantation. TCRdb reanalysed the RT-PCR reads using MiXCR and keeps one entry per CDR3 protein. There are roughly 190,000 distinct CDR3 sequences in the sample; approximately 41% occur only once, and about 30% lies in the top ten. The source material was blood, either unsorted or a sorted T cell fraction (not recorded which). The receptors here all came from a human donor who was either an allogeneic HSCT recipient or a stem cell or donor lymphocyte infusion donor (not recorded which). It is not recorded whose cells these are; they may come from a transplant donor. Each CDR3 is given with its conserved first and last residue. Each record gives: J gene, V gene, clone size, D gene, CDR3 protein, CDR3 DNA. The D gene is left open where the match is weak. Only some rows state a clone size, as once, few, many or a class for expanded clones.

>TRBJ2-2|TRBV29-1|once|TRBD2
CSVGGKREGPGELFF
TGCAGCGTTGGGGGAAAGCGGGAGGGCCCCGGGGAGCTGTTTTTT
>TRBJ2-5|TRBV12-3/TRBV12-4|NA|TRBD1
CASSSSKGGRKETQYF
TGTGCCAGCAGTTCCTCGAAAGGGGGCCGAAAAGAGACCCAGTACTTC
>TRBJ2-2|TRBV4-1|NA|NA
CASSPGPEGELFF
TGCGCCAGCAGCCCTGGTCCGGAAGGGGAGCTGTTTTTT
>TRBJ2-1|TRBV4-3|NA|NA
CASSQTAVHNEQFF
TGCGCCAGCAGCCAAACTGCCGTCCACAATGAGCAGTTCTTC
>TRBJ2-5|TRBV4-3|few|NA
CASSQELALQETQYF
TGCGCCAGCAGCCAAGAGTTAGCGCTCCAAGAGACCCAGTACTTC
>TRBJ1-2|TRBV4-1|few|NA
CASSQDRFGPYGYTF
TGCGCCAGCAGCCAAGATCGATTTGGGCCGTATGGCTACACCTTC
>TRBJ1-1|TRBV12-3/TRBV12-4|NA|NA
CASSFLQMNTEAFF
TGTGCCAGCAGTTTTTTACAGATGAACACTGAAGCTTTCTTT
>TRBJ2-7|TRBV20-1|once|TRBD2
CSARPLAGGSYEQYF
TGCAGTGCTAGGCCCCTAGCGGGAGGCTCCTACGAGCAGTACTTC
>TRBJ1-5|TRBV15|NA|TRBD1
CATSRGQGGEQPQHF
TGTGCCACCAGCAGAGGACAGGGAGGAGAACAGCCCCAGCATTTT
>TRBJ1-5|TRBV28|NA|TRBD1
CASSGGQAILYSNQPQHF
TGTGCCAGCAGTGGTGGACAGGCGATCCTCTATAGCAATCAGCCCCAGCATTTT
>TRBJ2-6|TRBV9|NA|NA
CASSVAVSGANVLTF
TGTGCCAGCAGCGTAGCAGTCTCTGGGGCCAACGTCCTGACTTTC
>TRBJ1-1|TRBV28|few|NA
CATTDSSDTEAFF
TGTGCCACCACAGACAGTTCAGACACTGAAGCTTTCTTT
>TRBJ2-3|TRBV27|NA|TRBD2
CASSSLAGAVTDTQYF
TGTGCCAGCAGTTCACTAGCGGGAGCCGTCACAGATACGCAGTATTTT
>TRBJ2-3|TRBV12-3/TRBV12-4|NA|TRBD2
CASRGRARTDTQYF
TGTGCCAGCAGGGGGAGGGCCAGGACAGATACGCAGTATTTT
>TRBJ1-4|TRBV6-1|NA|NA
CASSGQIEESTISTNEKLFF
TGTGCCAGCAGCGGGCAAATCGAGGAGAGTACAATTTCAACTAATGAAAAACTGTTTTTT
>TRBJ1-4|TRBV12-3/TRBV12-4|NA|NA
CASRPGSGGQEKLFF
TGTGCCAGCAGGCCGGGCTCCGGGGGCCAGGAAAAACTGTTTTTT
>TRBJ1-5|TRBV6-1|few|TRBD1
CASSTRGAREGQPQHF
TGTGCCAGCAGCACCAGGGGGGCCAGGGAAGGGCAGCCCCAGCATTTT
>TRBJ2-7|TRBV7-7|once|TRBD1
CASSPGTGVYYEQYF
TGTGCCAGCAGCCCCGGGACAGGGGTTTACTACGAGCAGTACTTC
>TRBJ1-5|TRBV29-1|NA|NA
CSVGQGDQPQHF
TGCAGCGTGGGTCAGGGCGATCAGCCCCAGCATTTT
>TRBJ2-1|TRBV11-3|few|NA
CASSLGRGNEQFF
TGTGCCAGCAGCTTAGGTCGGGGGAATGAGCAGTTCTTC
>TRBJ1-5|TRBV3-1|few|NA
CASSQGQSNQPQHF
TGTGCCAGCAGCCAAGGCCAGTCCAATCAGCCCCAGCATTTT
>TRBJ2-7|TRBV5-1|NA|NA
CASSLPSTYEQYF
TGCGCCAGCAGCTTGCCCTCGACCTACGAGCAGTACTTC
>TRBJ1-1|TRBV5-1|NA|NA
CASSSDPGNTEAFF
TGCGCCAGCAGCTCGGACCCAGGGAACACTGAAGCTTTCTTT
>TRBJ1-2|TRBV4-1|NA|TRBD1
CASSQDSGDRVYGYTF
TGCGCCAGCAGCCAAGACAGTGGGGACAGGGTCTATGGCTACACCTTC
>TRBJ2-5|TRBV5-6|once|NA
CASSLESRQETQYF
TGTGCCAGCAGCTTGGAAAGCAGGCAAGAGACCCAGTACTTC
>TRBJ1-3|TRBV12-3/TRBV12-4|NA|NA
CASSLTGVPTGNTIYF
TGTGCCAGCAGCCTTACAGGCGTCCCAACTGGAAACACCATATATTTT
>TRBJ2-5|TRBV27|NA|NA
CASTLHQGGRETQYF
TGTGCCAGCACCCTACACCAGGGCGGGCGAGAGACCCAGTACTTC
>TRBJ1-5|TRBV4-3|few|TRBD1
CASSHGTGPLNQPQHF
TGCGCCAGCAGCCATGGGACAGGGCCACTCAATCAGCCCCAGCATTTT